This T cell receptor beta chain stems from a study of low-dose radiotherapy and immunotherapy resistance in tumors. Looking at the study overall: Patients of Cohort 1 had 0.5 Gy fractions every 2 weeks, which summed to 6.5 Gy. The schedule for Cohort 2 used 1 Gy per fraction every two weeks, which added up to 13 Gy over 26 weeks.

Both TCRalpha and TCRbeta chains were reverse transcribed with V-gene-specific primers. For amplifying TCRs, the PCR ran for about 19 cycles with Phusion, which was used together with a constant-region primer and the adapter on the V primers. TCRdb redid the calling of the reads with MiXCR, one entry per CDR3 protein. The repertoire consists of over 70,000 distinct CDR3 sequences, with around 31% occurring once and the leading ten covering 11%. Time point specified: before trial treatment. Ipilimumab, nivolumab, aspirin, low-dose cyclophosphamide and low-dose radiotherapy were administered to donors. The germline gives CDR1 LGHDT, CDR2 YNNKEL (reference sequence). V shed 4 bases, J shed 4 bases, and the junction held 7 bases outside the gene matches. The length of the CDR3 is 16 residues. To note about this clonotype: A read error is the likely source, as a far larger clone sits one nucleotide away.

The specimen was PBMCs, collected before treatment. This chain joins TRBV3-1 and TRBJ2-3; 11 bases are shared with TRBD2. This sequence originates from a female donor with ovarian cancer. The CDR3 reads CASSPSVSGGADTQYF. The CDR3 DNA is TGTGCCAGCAGCCCTAGCGTTAGCGGGGGGGCAGATACGCAGTATTTT.